The 24 T cell receptor beta chains listed next were all sequenced from one sample in a study of T cells in localized non-small cell lung cancer. The assay was immunoSEQ multiplex PCR, and TCRdb's table has in-frame clones only and misses some. Of around 25,000 clones in the sample, about 86% were seen once. This material consisted of peripheral blood, taken before any cancer treatment. These receptors were taken from a female donor older than 55 with stage I lung adenocarcinoma.

The V gene is TRBV5-1, the J gene TRBJ2-7; TRBD1 aligns across 7 bases. The ends lost 5 bases at V and 3 bases at J; junction bases unmatched: 5. The CDR3 sequence is 13 residues long. Germline values: CDR1 SGHRS, CDR2 YFSETQ. The CDR3 sequence is CASSTGTDYEQYF. CDR3 DNA: TGCGCCAGCAGTACCGGGACAGACTACGAGCAGTACTTC.

V usage is TRBV29-1 and J usage is TRBJ1-1; D unresolved. V was cut by 6 bases and J by 4 bases, with 9 bases left in between. The CDR3 has 11 amino acids. Germline-derived CDR1 and CDR2 are SQVTM and ANQGSEA. The CDR3 bases are TGCAGCGTCGGAATCGGCACTGAAGCTTTCTTT. It specifies CSVGIGTEAFF.

The CDR3 DNA sequence: TGTGCCAGCTCACCACCCGAGCGGGAGCGCAGCGAGCAGTACTTC. Translated: CASSPPERERSEQYF. The J gene is TRBJ2-7, the V gene TRBV18, with 8 bases identical to TRBD2. V lost 0 bases, J lost 6 bases, and 7 bases stayed unmatched. The germline gives CDR1 KGHSH, CDR2 LQKENI. This CDR3 comprises 15 residues.

The chain joins TRBV9 to TRBJ1-2; D unclear. Germline V gene sequence: CDR1 SGDLS, CDR2 YYNGEE. Trimming pared 1 base from V and 5 bases from J, leaving 15 bases between. The CDR3 spans 15 residues. The CDR3 DNA follows: TGTGCCAGCAGCGTAAGTCGCAGTGGGTCGTATGGCTACACCTTC. Encoded protein: CASSVSRSGSYGYTF.

This sequence joins TRBV6-1 and TRBJ1-5, with D possibly matching TRBD1 (5 bases). This CDR3 is built from 13 residues. Germline CDR1 reads MNHNS; CDR2 reads SASEGT. Trimming left V 6 bases short and J 7 bases short, with 13 bases between. In DNA form, the CDR3 reads TGTGCCAGCAGGGACCGGGGGGGACAGCCCCAGCATTTT. It encodes CASRDRGGQPQHF.

The CDR3 is CASSSGAPGRHGYTF. The CDR3 DNA follows: TGTGCCAGCAGCTCAGGAGCTCCAGGGCGTCATGGCTACACCTTC. The rearrangement joins TRBV5-6 to TRBJ1-2; D may be TRBD1 (5 bases). This CDR3 comprises 15 residues. Germline loops: CDR1 SGHDT, CDR2 YYEEEE. The V end lost 3 bases, the J end lost 6 bases, and 18 bases lay between the germline ends. Full variable domain (outside the CDR3, taken from reference TRBV5-6 and TRBJ1-2): DAGVTQSPTHLIKTRGQQVTLRCSPKSGHDTVSWYQQALGQGPQFIFQYYEEEERQRGNFPDRFSGHQFPNYSSELNVNALLLGDSALYLCASSSGAPGRHGYTFGSGTRLTVV.

The chain uses TRBV6-6 and TRBJ1-2; possible D gene TRBD1, 5 bases. Trimming removed 6 bases from V and 5 bases from J, with 10 bases in between. This CDR3 is 12 amino acids long. Germline CDR1 reads MNHNY; CDR2 reads SVGAGI (reference sequence). CDR3 sequence: CASSLGAYGYTF. CDR3 coding DNA: TGTGCCAGCAGCCTCGGGGCTTATGGCTACACCTTC.

The chain employs TRBV19 and TRBJ2-2; 7 bases are shared with TRBD1. V was pared by 4 bases and J by 7 bases, with 9 bases of the junction left unmatched. The CDR3 contains 15 residues. CDR1 and CDR2 (germline): LNHDA, SQIVND (reference sequence). CDR3 sequence: CASSTLDRAVGELFF. The CDR3 nucleotides read TGTGCCAGTAGTACGCTTGACAGGGCGGTCGGGGAGCTGTTTTTT. Together with reference TRBV19 and TRBJ2-2, the CDR3 gives the full variable domain: DGGITQSPKYLFRKEGQNVTLSCEQNLNHDAMYWYRQDPGQGLRLIYYSQIVNDFQKGDIAEGYSVSREKKESFPLTVTSAQKNPTAFYLCASSTLDRAVGELFFGEGSRLTVL.

The chain is built from TRBV10-3 and TRBJ2-1, with D perhaps assigned TRBD1 or TRBD2 (5 bases each). CDR3 length: 16 amino acids. V was clipped by 4 bases and J by 4 bases, with 17 bases between them. In germline, CDR1 is ENHRY, CDR2 SYGVKD. The CDR3 here is CAISGGGDGFYNEQFF. CDR3 nucleotide sequence: TGTGCCATCAGTGGGGGTGGGGACGGATTTTACAATGAGCAGTTCTTC.

V gene TRBV6-4 combines with J gene TRBJ2-3; D gene uncertain. The CDR3 has 15 amino acids. CDR1 MRHNA and CDR2 SNTAGT come from the germline V gene. Trimming left V 6 bases short and J 0 bases short, with 13 bases between. The CDR3 is CASSPGVRSTDTQYF. The CDR3, as DNA: TGTGCCAGCAGCCCAGGTGTAAGGAGCACAGATACGCAGTATTTT.

This chain links TRBV5-1 with TRBJ2-2; TRBD2 agrees at 9 bases. The germline V gene encodes CDR1 SGHRS and CDR2 YFSETQ. The CDR3 sequence is 15 residues long. V shed 0 bases and J 7 bases; nucleotides not matched to a gene: 4. This CDR3 reads CASSLASGVVGELFF. The CDR3 DNA follows: TGCGCCAGCAGCTTGGCTAGCGGGGTTGTCGGGGAGCTGTTTTTT.

The chain uses TRBV7-9 and TRBJ1-1; D is unclear. Germline values: CDR1 SEHNR, CDR2 FQNEAQ (reference sequence). This CDR3 contains 15 residues. Trimming cost V 5 bases and J 3 bases, with 16 bases left between them. The CDR3 reads CASSASGMSDTEAFF. The CDR3 bases are TGTGCCAGCAGCGCCTCCGGGATGTCAGACACTGAAGCTTTCTTT.

The V call is TRBV30, the J call TRBJ1-4, with 10 bases lining up with TRBD1. The CDR3 extends over 16 amino acids. The V and J ends lost 1 base and 3 bases, in that order; junction bases with no gene match: 5. The V gene's germline CDR1 is GTSNPN and CDR2 SVGIG (reference sequence). The CDR3 is CAWSAGQGLPNEKLFF. In DNA form, the CDR3 reads TGTGCCTGGAGTGCGGGACAGGGGCTACCTAATGAAAAACTGTTTTTT. Supplemented by reference TRBV30 and TRBJ1-4, the full variable domain reads SQTIHQWPATLVQPVGSPLSLECTVEGTSNPNLYWYRQAAGRGLQLLFYSVGIGQISSEVPQNLSASRPQDRQFILSSKKLLLSDSGFYLCAWSAGQGLPNEKLFFGSGTQLSVL.

The chain joins TRBV6-1 to TRBJ1-4; D might be TRBD1 (5 bases). Trimming shortened V by 11 bases and J by 3 bases, and 13 bases separated the two germline ends. The CDR3 extends over 13 amino acids. The germline V gene encodes CDR1 MNHNS and CDR2 SASEGT. The CDR3 is CAGSPGPNEKLFF. CDR3 DNA sequence: TGTGCCGGAAGCCCAGGGCCTAATGAAAAACTGTTTTTT.

The chain employs TRBV19 and TRBJ2-5, with D uncertain. The CDR3 is made up of 13 amino acids. V was cut by 0 bases and J by 2 bases, with 4 bases left in between. Germline CDR1 is LNHDA and CDR2 is SQIVND (reference sequence). In nucleotides, the CDR3 is TGTGCCAGTAGTATAGAGCGTCAAGAGACCCAGTACTTC. This sequence encodes CASSIERQETQYF.

The chain links TRBV15 to TRBJ1-5; D perhaps matches TRBD1 (5 bases). Germline CDR1 is LNHNV and CDR2 is YYDKDF (reference sequence). The CDR3 consists of 15 residues. The V end was cut by 1 base, the J end by 4 bases, with 11 bases between. In DNA, the CDR3 is TGTGCCACCAGCAGAGGAGGAGGGGAAAATCAGCCCCAGCATTTT. Amino acids: CATSRGGGENQPQHF.

The chain carries TRBV7-9 and TRBJ2-4; D uncertain. This CDR3 spans 13 amino acids. The germline V gene has CDR1 SEHNR and CDR2 FQNEAQ (reference sequence). V gave up 1 base and J gave up 12 bases, with 13 bases separating them. The CDR3 DNA reads as TGTGCCAGCAGCTTAGATGGGCAACCGTATCAGTACTTC. This gives the protein CASSLDGQPYQYF.

V gene TRBV28 combines with J gene TRBJ1-1, with TRBD1 identical over 9 bases. CDR1 and CDR2 (germline): MDHEN, SYDVKM. There are 16 residues in the CDR3. J gave up 6 bases and V 5 bases, and 13 bases lay outside the gene matches. Written as DNA, the CDR3 is TGTGCCAGCAGTGCATCTCCCTGGACAGGGGTGGCTGAAGCTTTCTTT. Translated, it gives CASSASPWTGVAEAFF.

This clone appeared a few times. This chain joins TRBV30 and TRBJ1-1, with unresolved D. Germline CDR1 reads GTSNPN; CDR2 reads SVGIG (reference sequence). V dropped 2 bases and J dropped 5 bases, with 6 bases sitting between them. The CDR3 consists of 11 residues. CDR3 sequence reads: CAWSIGTEAFF. The CDR3 DNA sequence: TGTGCCTGGAGTATAGGAACTGAAGCTTTCTTT.

This rearrangement joins TRBV19 to TRBJ2-3; 11 bases map to TRBD2. J gave up 8 bases and V 6 bases, and 13 bases lay outside the gene matches. This CDR3 spans 16 amino acids. Germline V gives CDR1 LNHDA, CDR2 SQIVND (reference sequence). The CDR3 protein is CASSPSLAGVSRTQYF. As DNA, the CDR3 is TGTGCCAGTAGCCCCTCACTAGCGGGGGTGTCGCGTACGCAGTATTTT.

The rearrangement links TRBV27 to TRBJ1-1, with D uncertain. The ends were cut back, 3 bases at V and 1 base at J, with 6 bases in the middle. The CDR3 contains 13 residues. Germline CDR1 is MNHEY and CDR2 is SMNVEV (reference sequence). The CDR3 bases are TGTGCCAGCAGTTTCTCCCAGAACACTGAAGCTTTCTTT. As protein: CASSFSQNTEAFF.

The V call is TRBV5-1, the J call TRBJ1-1; no firm D call. The germline V gene has CDR1 SGHRS and CDR2 YFSETQ. The CDR3 length is 14 residues. V lost 4 bases to trimming and J lost 0 bases, with 10 bases between them. The CDR3 nucleotides read TGCGCCAGCAGCCCAATGGACTTGAACACTGAAGCTTTCTTT. Residues: CASSPMDLNTEAFF.

The rearrangement uses TRBV11-2 and TRBJ1-4; D perhaps matches TRBD1 (5 bases). Germline V gene lookup returns CDR1 SGHAT and CDR2 FQNNGV. V lost 3 bases and J 4 bases, leaving 9 bases between the germline ends. This CDR3 has 14 residues. CDR3 residues: CASSLGLINEKLFF. The CDR3 DNA reads as TGTGCCAGCAGCTTGGGACTGATTAATGAAAAACTGTTTTTT.

This rearrangement joins TRBV19 to TRBJ2-7; the D gene is possibly TRBD2 (6 bases). This CDR3 comprises 15 residues. Germline loops: CDR1 LNHDA, CDR2 SQIVND (reference sequence). V lost 1 base, J lost 0 bases, and 10 bases lay in between. In DNA form, the CDR3 reads TGTGCCAGTAGTATAGGAGGCGGGGTCTCCTACGAGCAGTACTTC. Translation gives CASSIGGGVSYEQYF.